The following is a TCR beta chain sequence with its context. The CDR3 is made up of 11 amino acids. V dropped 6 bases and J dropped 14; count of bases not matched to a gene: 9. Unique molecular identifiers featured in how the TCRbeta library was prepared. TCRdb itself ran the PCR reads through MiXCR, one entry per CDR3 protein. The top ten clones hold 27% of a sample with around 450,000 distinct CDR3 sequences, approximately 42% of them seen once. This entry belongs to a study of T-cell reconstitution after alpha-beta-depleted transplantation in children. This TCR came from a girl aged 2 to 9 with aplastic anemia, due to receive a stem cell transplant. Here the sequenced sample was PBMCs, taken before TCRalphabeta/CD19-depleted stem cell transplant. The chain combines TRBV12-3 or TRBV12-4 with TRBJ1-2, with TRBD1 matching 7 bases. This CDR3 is CASSSTGDRTF. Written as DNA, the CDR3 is TGTGCCAGCAGCTCAACAGGGGATCGGACCTTC.